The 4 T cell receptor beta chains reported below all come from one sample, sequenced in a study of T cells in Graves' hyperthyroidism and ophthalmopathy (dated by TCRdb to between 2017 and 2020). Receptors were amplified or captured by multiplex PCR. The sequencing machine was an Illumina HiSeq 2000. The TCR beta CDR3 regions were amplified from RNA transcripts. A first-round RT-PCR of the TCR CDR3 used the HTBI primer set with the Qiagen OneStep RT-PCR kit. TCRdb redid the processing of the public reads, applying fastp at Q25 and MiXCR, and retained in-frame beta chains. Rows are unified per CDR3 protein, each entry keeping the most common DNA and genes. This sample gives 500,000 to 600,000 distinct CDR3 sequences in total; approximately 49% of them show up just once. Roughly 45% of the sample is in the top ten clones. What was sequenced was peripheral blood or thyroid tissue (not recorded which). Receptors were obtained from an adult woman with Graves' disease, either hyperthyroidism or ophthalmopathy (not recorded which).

The CDR3 bases are TGTGCCAGTAGTACCGGGGTTGGAGAAGAGACCCAGTACTTC. As protein: CASSTGVGEETQYF. The chain combines TRBV19 with TRBJ2-5; D might be TRBD2 (5 bases). Germline-derived CDR1 and CDR2 are LNHDA and SQIVND (reference sequence). The ends were cut back, 4 bases at V and 3 bases at J, with 12 bases in the middle. The CDR3 spans 14 residues. Together with reference TRBV19 and TRBJ2-5, the CDR3 gives the full variable domain: DGGITQSPKYLFRKEGQNVTLSCEQNLNHDAMYWYRQDPGQGLRLIYYSQIVNDFQKGDIAEGYSVSREKKESFPLTVTSAQKNPTAFYLCASSTGVGEETQYFGPGTRLLVL.

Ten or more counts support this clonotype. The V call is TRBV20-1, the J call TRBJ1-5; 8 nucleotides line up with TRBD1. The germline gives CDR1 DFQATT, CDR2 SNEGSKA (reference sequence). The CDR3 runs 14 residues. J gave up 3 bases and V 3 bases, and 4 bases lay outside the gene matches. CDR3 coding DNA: TGCAGTGCTAGCAGGGGACAGGTCAATCAGCCCCAGCATTTT. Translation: CSASRGQVNQPQHF.

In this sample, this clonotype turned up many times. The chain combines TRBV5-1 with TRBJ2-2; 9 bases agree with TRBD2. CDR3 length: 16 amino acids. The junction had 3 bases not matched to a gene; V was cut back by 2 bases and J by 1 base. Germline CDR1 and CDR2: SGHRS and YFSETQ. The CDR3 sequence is CASSFRTSVNTGELFF. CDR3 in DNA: TGCGCCAGCAGCTTTCGGACTAGCGTGAACACCGGGGAGCTGTTTTTT.

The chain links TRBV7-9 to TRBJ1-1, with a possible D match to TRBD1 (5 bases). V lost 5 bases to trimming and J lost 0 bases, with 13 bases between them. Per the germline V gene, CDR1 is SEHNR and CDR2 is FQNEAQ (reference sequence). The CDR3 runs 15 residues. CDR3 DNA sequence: TGTGCCAGCAGCCACCGGGGCCGAATGAACACTGAAGCTTTCTTT. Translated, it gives CASSHRGRMNTEAFF.